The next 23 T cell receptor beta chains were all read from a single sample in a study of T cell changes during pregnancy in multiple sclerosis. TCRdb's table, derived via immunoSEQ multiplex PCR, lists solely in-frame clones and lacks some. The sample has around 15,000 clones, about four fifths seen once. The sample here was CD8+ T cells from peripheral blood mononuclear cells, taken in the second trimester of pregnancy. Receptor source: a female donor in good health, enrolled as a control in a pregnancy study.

CDR3 loop: CASSLGQGGRPLHF. The CDR3 bases are TGTGCCAGCAGTCTGGGACAGGGGGGGCGACCCCTCCACTTT. This rearrangement joins TRBV28 to TRBJ1-6; TRBD1 matches at 11 bases. Germline V gene data show CDR1 as MDHEN and CDR2 as SYDVKM. The CDR3 sequence is 14 residues long. V shed 5 bases, J shed 12 bases, and the junction held 6 bases outside the gene matches.

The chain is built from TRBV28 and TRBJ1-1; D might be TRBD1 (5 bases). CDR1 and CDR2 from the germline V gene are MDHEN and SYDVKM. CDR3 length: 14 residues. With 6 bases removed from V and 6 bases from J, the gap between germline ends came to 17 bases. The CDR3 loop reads CASSSPRTTPEAFF. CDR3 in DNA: TGTGCCAGCAGCTCGCCACGGACAACCCCTGAAGCTTTCTTT.

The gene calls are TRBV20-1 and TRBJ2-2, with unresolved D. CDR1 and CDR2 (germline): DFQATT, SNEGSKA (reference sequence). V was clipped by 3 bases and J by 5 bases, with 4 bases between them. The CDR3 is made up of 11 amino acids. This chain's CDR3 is CSASGTGELFF. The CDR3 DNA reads TGCAGTGCTAGCGGGACCGGGGAGCTGTTTTTT.

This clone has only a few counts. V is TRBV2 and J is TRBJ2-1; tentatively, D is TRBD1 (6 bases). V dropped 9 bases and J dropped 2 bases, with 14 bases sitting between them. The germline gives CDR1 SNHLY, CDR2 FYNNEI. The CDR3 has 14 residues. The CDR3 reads CASRFAGAYNEQFF. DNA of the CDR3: TGTGCCAGTCGATTTGCAGGGGCCTACAATGAGCAGTTCTTC.

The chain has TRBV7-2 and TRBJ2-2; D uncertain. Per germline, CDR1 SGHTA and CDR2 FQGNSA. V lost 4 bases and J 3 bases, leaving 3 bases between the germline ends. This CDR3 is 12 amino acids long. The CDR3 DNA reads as TGTGCCAGCAGCTCCTACACCGGGGAGCTGTTTTTT. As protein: CASSSYTGELFF. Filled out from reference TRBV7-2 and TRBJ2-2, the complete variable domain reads GAGVSQSPSNKVTEKGKDVELRCDPISGHTALYWYRQSLGQGLEFLIYFQGNSAPDKSGLPSDRFSAERTGGSVSTLTIQRTQQEDSAVYLCASSSYTGELFFGEGSRLTVL.

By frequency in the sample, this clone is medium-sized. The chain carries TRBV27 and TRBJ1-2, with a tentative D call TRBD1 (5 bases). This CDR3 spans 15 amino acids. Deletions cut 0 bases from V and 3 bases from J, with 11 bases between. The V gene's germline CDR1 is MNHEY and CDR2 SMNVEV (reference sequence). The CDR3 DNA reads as TGTGCCAGCAGTTTATCGGCCAGGGCAGACTATGGCTACACCTTC. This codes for CASSLSARADYGYTF.

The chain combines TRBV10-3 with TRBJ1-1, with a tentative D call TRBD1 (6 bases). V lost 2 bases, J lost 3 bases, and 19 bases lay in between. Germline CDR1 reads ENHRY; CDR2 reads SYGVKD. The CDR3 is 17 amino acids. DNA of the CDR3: TGTGCCATCAGTGAGCTCCTTCCTGACAGGAGAGACACTGAAGCTTTCTTT. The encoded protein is CAISELLPDRRDTEAFF.

DNA of the CDR3: TGTGCCACCAGGCCTACCGGGACAGGGGAAGATACGCAGTATTTT. Its protein product is CATRPTGTGEDTQYF. The chain couples TRBV15 to TRBJ2-3, with TRBD1 matching over 10 bases. The length of the CDR3 is 15 residues. Germline CDR1 is LNHNV and CDR2 is YYDKDF (reference sequence). V was clipped by 6 bases and J by 5 bases; unmatched bases: 8. Variable domain in full (rest from reference TRBV15 and TRBJ2-3): DAMVIQNPRYQVTQFGKPVTLSCSQTLNHNVMYWYQQKSSQAPKLLFHYYDKDFNNEADTPDNFQSRRPNTSFCFLDIRSPGLGDTAMYLCATRPTGTGEDTQYFGPGTRLTVL.

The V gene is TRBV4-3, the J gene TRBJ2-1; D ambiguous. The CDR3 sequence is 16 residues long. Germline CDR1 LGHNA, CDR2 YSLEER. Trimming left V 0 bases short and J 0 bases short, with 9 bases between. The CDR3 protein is CASSQDPDNSYNEQFF. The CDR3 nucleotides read TGCGCCAGCAGCCAAGACCCCGACAACTCCTACAATGAGCAGTTCTTC.

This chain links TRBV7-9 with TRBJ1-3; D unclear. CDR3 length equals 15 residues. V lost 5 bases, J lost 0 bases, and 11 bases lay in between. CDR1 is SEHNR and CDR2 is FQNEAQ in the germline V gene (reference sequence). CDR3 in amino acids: CASSPPGSSGNTIYF. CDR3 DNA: TGTGCCAGCAGCCCACCGGGATCCTCTGGAAACACCATATATTTT.

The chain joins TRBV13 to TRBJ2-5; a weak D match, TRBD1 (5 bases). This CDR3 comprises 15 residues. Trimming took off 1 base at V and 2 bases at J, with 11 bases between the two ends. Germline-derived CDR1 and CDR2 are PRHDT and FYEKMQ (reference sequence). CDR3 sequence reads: CASSLEVGAQETQYF. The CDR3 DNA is TGTGCCAGCAGCTTAGAAGTTGGGGCTCAAGAGACCCAGTACTTC.

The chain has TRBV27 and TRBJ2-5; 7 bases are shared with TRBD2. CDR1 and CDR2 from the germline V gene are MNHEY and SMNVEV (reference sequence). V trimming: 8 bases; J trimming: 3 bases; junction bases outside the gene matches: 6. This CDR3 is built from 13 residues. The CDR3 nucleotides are TGTGCCAGCCGACGTGGGGGGGAAGAGACCCAGTACTTC. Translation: CASRRGGEETQYF.

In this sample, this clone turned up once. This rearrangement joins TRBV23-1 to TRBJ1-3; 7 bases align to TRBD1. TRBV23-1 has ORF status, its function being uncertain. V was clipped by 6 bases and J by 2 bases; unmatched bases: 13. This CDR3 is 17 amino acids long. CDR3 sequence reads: CASSRNDRDRAGNTIYF. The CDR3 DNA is TGCGCCAGCAGCCGTAATGACAGGGACAGAGCTGGAAACACCATATATTTT.

CDR3 DNA sequence: TGTGCCAGCAGCTCCCCCGGGACAGGGGAGTCTGAAGCTTTCTTT. Its protein is CASSSPGTGESEAFF. This sequence joins TRBV7-9 and TRBJ1-1, with 10 nucleotides matching TRBD1. This CDR3 is built from 15 residues. After removal of 4 bases from V and 6 bases from J, the junction contained 8 bases not matched to a gene. Germline V CDR1 and CDR2: SEHNR, FQNEAQ (reference sequence).

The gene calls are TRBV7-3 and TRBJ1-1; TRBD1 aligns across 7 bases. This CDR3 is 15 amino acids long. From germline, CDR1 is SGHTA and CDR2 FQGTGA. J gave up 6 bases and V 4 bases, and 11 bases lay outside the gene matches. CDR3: CASSSTGTVGAEAFF. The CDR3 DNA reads TGTGCCAGCAGCTCCACCGGGACAGTCGGGGCTGAAGCTTTCTTT.

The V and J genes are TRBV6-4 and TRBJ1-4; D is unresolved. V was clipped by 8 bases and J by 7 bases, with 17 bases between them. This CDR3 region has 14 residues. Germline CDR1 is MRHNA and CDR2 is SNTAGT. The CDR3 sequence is CASLLRGEGEKLFF. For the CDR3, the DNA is TGTGCCAGCCTTCTACGCGGGGAGGGTGAAAAACTGTTTTTT.

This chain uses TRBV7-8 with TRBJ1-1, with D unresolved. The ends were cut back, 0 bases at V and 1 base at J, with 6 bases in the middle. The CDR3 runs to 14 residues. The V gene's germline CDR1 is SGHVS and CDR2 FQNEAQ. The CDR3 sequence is CASSLAERNTEAFF. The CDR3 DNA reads TGTGCCAGCAGCTTAGCTGAGAGGAACACTGAAGCTTTCTTT.

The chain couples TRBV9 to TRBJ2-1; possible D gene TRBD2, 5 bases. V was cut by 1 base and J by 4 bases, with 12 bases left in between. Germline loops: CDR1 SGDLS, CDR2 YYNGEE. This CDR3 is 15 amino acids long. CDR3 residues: CASSVPSGTYNEQFF. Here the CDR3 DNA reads TGTGCCAGCAGCGTACCCAGCGGTACTTACAATGAGCAGTTCTTC.

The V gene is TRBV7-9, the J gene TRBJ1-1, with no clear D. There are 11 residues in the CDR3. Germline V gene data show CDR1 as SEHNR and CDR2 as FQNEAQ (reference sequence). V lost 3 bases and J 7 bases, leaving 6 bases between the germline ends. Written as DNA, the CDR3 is TGTGCCAGCAGCTTTGGGAGTGAAGCTTTCTTT. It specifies CASSFGSEAFF. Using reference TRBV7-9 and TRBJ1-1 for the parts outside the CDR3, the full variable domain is DTGVSQNPRHKITKRGQNVTFRCDPISEHNRLYWYRQTLGQGPEFLTYFQNEAQLEKSRLLSDRFSAERPKGSFSTLEIQRTEQGDSAMYLCASSFGSEAFFGQGTRLTVV.

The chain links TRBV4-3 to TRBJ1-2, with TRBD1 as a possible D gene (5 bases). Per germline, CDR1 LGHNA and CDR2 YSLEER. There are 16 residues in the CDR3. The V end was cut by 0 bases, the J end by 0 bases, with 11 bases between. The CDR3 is CASSQDPRTPNYGYTF. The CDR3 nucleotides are TGCGCCAGCAGCCAAGATCCACGGACACCTAACTATGGCTACACCTTC.

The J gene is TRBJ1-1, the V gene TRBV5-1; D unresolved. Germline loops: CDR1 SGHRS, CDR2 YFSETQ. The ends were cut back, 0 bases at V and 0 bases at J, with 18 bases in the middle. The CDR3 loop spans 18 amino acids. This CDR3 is CASSLVSLGGLMNTEAFF. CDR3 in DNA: TGCGCCAGCAGCTTGGTTTCCCTGGGCGGACTAATGAACACTGAAGCTTTCTTT.

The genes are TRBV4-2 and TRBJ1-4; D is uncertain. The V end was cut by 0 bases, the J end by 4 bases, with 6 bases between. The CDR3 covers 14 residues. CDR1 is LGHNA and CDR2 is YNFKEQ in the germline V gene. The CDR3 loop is CASSQERFNEKLFF. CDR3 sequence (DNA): TGTGCCAGCAGCCAAGAACGGTTTAATGAAAAACTGTTTTTT.

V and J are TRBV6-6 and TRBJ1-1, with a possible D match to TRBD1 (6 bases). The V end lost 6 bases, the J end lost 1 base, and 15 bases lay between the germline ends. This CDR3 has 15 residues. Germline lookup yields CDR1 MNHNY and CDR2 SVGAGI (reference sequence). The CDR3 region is CASRGETGQNTEAFF. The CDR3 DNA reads TGTGCCAGCAGGGGGGAGACAGGACAGAACACTGAAGCTTTCTTT.